A selection of T cell receptor beta chains follows, all from one sample in a study of blood T cell repertoires in COVID-19. TCRdb keeps only in-frame clones here, not all; method: immunoSEQ multiplex PCR. The repertoire holds 200,000 or so clones, 65% to 85% seen once, with approximately 15% in the top ten. The sequenced sample was peripheral blood. These receptors originate from a man in his sixties with active or convalescent COVID-19. Each CDR3 is given with its conserved first and last residue. D genes are given only for firm matches. The size entry is marked missing in some rows and otherwise reads once, few, many or a size class.

V gene	J gene	clone size	D gene	CDR3 DNA	CDR3 protein
TRBV6-5	TRBJ2-4	NA	TRBD1	TGTGCCAGCAGTTACTCGGGGACAGGGGCCTCGTACTTC	CASSYSGTGASYF
TRBV5-6	TRBJ1-1	once	NA	TGTGCCAGCAGCCGCGAAAGGAACACTGAAGCTTTCTTT	CASSRERNTEAFF
TRBV5-4	TRBJ1-6	NA	NA	TGTGCCAGCAGCACGCTCAGCGGGGGCGATTCACCCCTCCACTTT	CASSTLSGGDSPLHF
TRBV28	TRBJ2-6	NA	NA	TGTGCCAGCAGCCCAGGGCCCCTAGGGGCCAACGTCCTGACTTTC	CASSPGPLGANVLTF
TRBV5-1	TRBJ2-3	NA	TRBD2	TGCGCCAGCAGCTCAACTAGCGGACCCACAGATACGCAGTATTTT	CASSSTSGPTDTQYF
TRBV6-5	TRBJ2-7	NA	TRBD1	TGTGCCACCCAAAGGGACAGGTTAGCCTACGAGCAGTACTTC	CATQRDRLAYEQYF
TRBV14	TRBJ1-4	few	NA	TGTGCCAGCAGCCAAGAACCAGGCGAAAAACTGTTTTTT	CASSQEPGEKLFF
TRBV5-1	TRBJ1-1	once	TRBD1	TGCGCCAGCCGCCTCCAGGGGGACACTGAAGCTTTCTTT	CASRLQGDTEAFF
TRBV7-2	TRBJ2-3	once	TRBD2	TGTGCCAGCAGCGATGGAGATTTAACTAGCGGTCTCACAGATACGCAGTATTTT	CASSDGDLTSGLTDTQYF
TRBV11-3	TRBJ2-1	NA	TRBD2	TGTGCCAGCAGCTTATTCGGGACTAAACACAATGAGCAGTTCTTC	CASSLFGTKHNEQFF
TRBV7-2	TRBJ1-1	NA	NA	TGTGCCAGCAGCTCCCAGATGAACACTGAAGCTTTCTTT	CASSSQMNTEAFF
TRBV5-1	TRBJ2-2	few	TRBD2	TGCGCCAGCAGCTTATCTAGCGGGAGCCCCGGGGAGCTGTTTTTT	CASSLSSGSPGELFF
TRBV28	TRBJ2-2	NA	NA	TGTGCCAGCAGTTTCGGCGTAGCGGCCACCGGGGAGCTGTTTTTT	CASSFGVAATGELFF
TRBV7-3	TRBJ1-1	NA	TRBD1	TGTGCCAGCAGCGCAACGGACAGGGGCACTGAAGCTTTCTTT	CASSATDRGTEAFF
TRBV5-1	TRBJ2-2	NA	NA	TGCGCCAGCAGCTCGACGGGTAACTCCGGGGAGCTGTTTTTT	CASSSTGNSGELFF
TRBV30	TRBJ2-3	NA	NA	TGTGCCTGGAGTGCATCGCGGTACACAGATACGCAGTATTTT	CAWSASRYTDTQYF
TRBV5-6	TRBJ1-2	NA	NA	TGTGCCAGCAGCTTCCCAGGGGTCCCAAGGTATGGCTACACCTTC	CASSFPGVPRYGYTF
TRBV7-9	TRBJ1-1	NA	TRBD1	TGTGCCAGCAGCCCGTGGACAGGGGCGAACACTGAAGCTTTCTTT	CASSPWTGANTEAFF
TRBV9	TRBJ2-3	NA	NA	TGTGCCAGCAGCCCTTCTGGCACAGATACGCAGTATTTT	CASSPSGTDTQYF
TRBV5-1	TRBJ1-2	few	NA	TGCGCCAGCAGCTCCACCCCAGGGACTGACTATGGCTACACCTTC	CASSSTPGTDYGYTF
TRBV12-3/TRBV12-4	TRBJ2-1	NA	TRBD1	TGTGCCAGCAGTCAGATACAGGGGGCACCCGTCTTCTTC	CASSQIQGAPVFF
TRBV4-1	TRBJ2-2	NA	NA	TGCGCCAGCAGCCAAGGGGCCTATTCCGTTGGGACCGGGGAGCTGTTTTTT	CASSQGAYSVGTGELFF
TRBV10-3	TRBJ2-1	NA	NA	TGTGCCATCAGCCAACAAGAATACAGTGAGCAGTTCTTC	CAISQQEYSEQFF
TRBV4-1	TRBJ2-7	NA	NA	TGCGCCAGCAGCCAAGATTTAGTCGGGGATCGGGAGCAGTACTTC	CASSQDLVGDREQYF
TRBV29-1	TRBJ1-3	NA	NA	TGCAGCGTGTCAGACTCTGGAAACACCATATATTTT	CSVSDSGNTIYF
TRBV7-2	TRBJ2-1	NA	NA	TGTGCCAGCAGCTCTCAAGCGGACTCCTACAATGAGCAGTTCTTC	CASSSQADSYNEQFF
TRBV11-2	TRBJ2-7	NA	TRBD2	TGTGCCAGCAGCTTCCCCAGGACTAGCGGGAAGGATCGCTACGAGCAGTACTTC	CASSFPRTSGKDRYEQYF
TRBV2	TRBJ2-2	NA	TRBD1	TGTGCCAGCCGAGTTTTAAGGGACAGCGGGGAGCTGTTTTTT	CASRVLRDSGELFF
TRBV5-4	TRBJ2-3	NA	TRBD2	TGTGCCAGCAGCTTGGATGTGCGGGGACGGGGGGTAACAGATACGCAGTATTTT	CASSLDVRGRGVTDTQYF
TRBV6-5	TRBJ2-7	NA	TRBD2	TGTGCCAGTCGGACCCGGGGACTAGCCTACCAGTACTTC	CASRTRGLAYQYF
TRBV10-3	TRBJ2-1	NA	TRBD2	TGTGCCATCAGTGGCGGGACTAGCGGGAGGACTAATGAGCAGTTCTTC	CAISGGTSGRTNEQFF
TRBV11-1	TRBJ2-3	NA	NA	TGTGCCAGCAGCTTAGTGGGAGGAGGAGATACGCAGTATTTT	CASSLVGGGDTQYF
TRBV10-3	TRBJ1-1	NA	NA	TGTGCCACCGAGGAAGGGGCGCGGTACACTGAAGCTTTCTTT	CATEEGARYTEAFF
TRBV2	TRBJ1-5	NA	NA	TGTGCCAGCAGTGAAATCTACGGGGGCAATCAGCCCCAGCATTTT	CASSEIYGGNQPQHF
TRBV27	TRBJ2-3	NA	NA	TGTGCCAGCAGTTGGAAGCGAACCACAGATACGCAGTATTTT	CASSWKRTTDTQYF
TRBV11-2	TRBJ1-1	NA	NA	TGTGCCAGCAGCTTTTTCGGTGACACTGAAGCTTTCTTT	CASSFFGDTEAFF
TRBV7-9	TRBJ2-7	few	TRBD1	TGTGCCAGCAGCTCAGCCAGGACAGGGAAAATCTACGAGCAGTACTTC	CASSSARTGKIYEQYF
TRBV27	TRBJ2-2	NA	TRBD2	TGTGCCAGCAGTTTCCGACTAGCGGGAGGACGCGGGGAGCTGTTTTTT	CASSFRLAGGRGELFF
TRBV18	TRBJ1-6	few	NA	TGTGCCAGCTCACCACAACGACCCGAGAGCGGTTCACCCCTCCACTTT	CASSPQRPESGSPLHF
TRBV11-2	TRBJ2-3	NA	TRBD2	TGTGCCAGCAGCCGAGGGGGGACTAGAGGCACAGATACGCAGTATTTT	CASSRGGTRGTDTQYF
TRBV5-1	TRBJ2-7	NA	NA	TGCGCCAGCAGCTCCTATAGCCCGGACTACGAGCAGTACTTC	CASSSYSPDYEQYF
TRBV25-1	TRBJ2-7	NA	TRBD2	TGTGCCAGCAGTGAGGGGGGGAGGGCCCGAGAGGAGCAGTACTTC	CASSEGGRAREEQYF
TRBV6-1	TRBJ2-2	NA	NA	TGTGCCAGCAGTGAGCACCTCCAGGGGACCGGGGAGCTGTTTTTT	CASSEHLQGTGELFF